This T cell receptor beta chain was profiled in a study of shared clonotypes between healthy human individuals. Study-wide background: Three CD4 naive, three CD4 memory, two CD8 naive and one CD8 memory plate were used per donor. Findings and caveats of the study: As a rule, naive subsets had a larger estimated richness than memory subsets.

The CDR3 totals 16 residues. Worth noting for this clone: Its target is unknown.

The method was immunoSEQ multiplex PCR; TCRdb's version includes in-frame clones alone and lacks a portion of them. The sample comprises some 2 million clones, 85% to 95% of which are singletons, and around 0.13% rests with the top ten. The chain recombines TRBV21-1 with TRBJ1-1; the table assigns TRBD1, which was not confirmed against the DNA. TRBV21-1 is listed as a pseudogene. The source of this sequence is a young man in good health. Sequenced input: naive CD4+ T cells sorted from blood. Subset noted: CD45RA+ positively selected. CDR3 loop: CATLKGAILQETEAFF. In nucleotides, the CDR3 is TGTGCCACCCTAAAAGGGGCCATCCTTCAAGAGACTGAAGCTTTCTTT.